Listed below are T cell receptor beta chains from one sample, sequenced in a study of blood T cell repertoires in COVID-19. The data were produced by immunoSEQ multiplex PCR, yet TCRdb's version contains in-frame clones alone and is incomplete. The sample shows approximately 400,000 clones, 89% of them seen only once. The sequenced sample was peripheral blood. These receptors were obtained from a man aged 40-49 years with acute or convalescent COVID-19. The CDR3 runs from the conserved cysteine through the conserved F or W. The D gene is left open where the match is weak.

V gene	J gene	D gene	CDR3 protein
TRBV10-3	TRBJ2-7	-	CAISGQDRSYEQYF
TRBV27	TRBJ1-3	-	CASSSQISGNTIYF
TRBV28	TRBJ2-7	TRBD2	CASFEPGLTNEQYF
TRBV5-6	TRBJ1-1	TRBD1	CASSPDRGRENTEAFF
TRBV27	TRBJ2-2	-	CASSSIQGSDITGELFF
TRBV20-1	TRBJ1-2	TRBD1	CSASLRDRGYGYTF
TRBV9	TRBJ2-2	-	CASSVETSGELFF
TRBV3-1/TRBV3-2	TRBJ2-7	TRBD1	CASGTGSSYEQYF
TRBV14	TRBJ2-7	-	CASSPRQGTAYEQYF
TRBV19	TRBJ2-7	TRBD1	CASSIGTGLTYEQYF
TRBV2	TRBJ2-7	TRBD2	CASRSGTSDSYEQYF
TRBV5-6	TRBJ1-5	TRBD1	CASSWGAGTGDQPQHF
TRBV29-1	TRBJ2-7	-	CSVVGSRVPSEQYF
TRBV5-8	TRBJ1-2	-	CASSLDSGRIYGYTF
TRBV28	TRBJ2-7	TRBD2	CASRDGGGTPYEQYF
TRBV12-5	TRBJ1-4	-	CASGFLGRFDEKLFF
TRBV20-1	TRBJ2-7	TRBD2	CSASLGGLYEQYF
TRBV11-2	TRBJ2-7	TRBD2	CASSFWTSGYEQYF
TRBV19	TRBJ2-3	TRBD2	CASSIGLAGEGDTQYF
TRBV28	TRBJ2-7	-	CASRTHPYEQYF
TRBV13	TRBJ1-1	TRBD1	CASSRQGRGTEAFF
TRBV27	TRBJ1-5	-	CASSPREYSNQPQHF
TRBV21-1	TRBJ2-2	-	CASSKGTGNTGELFF
TRBV7-9	TRBJ1-2	TRBD1	CASRHRDSYGYTF
TRBV12-3/TRBV12-4	TRBJ1-1	-	CASTRGWTEAFF
TRBV5-1	TRBJ2-7	TRBD2	CASSLGLAGGLSYEQYF
TRBV27	TRBJ2-1	TRBD2	CASSWWREGYNEQFF
TRBV4-1	TRBJ1-2	-	CASSQGQFYNYGYTF
TRBV12-3/TRBV12-4	TRBJ1-2	-	CASSHNYGYTF
TRBV5-4	TRBJ1-1	-	CASSLEGGRGGAFF
TRBV7-9	TRBJ2-3	TRBD2	CASSLAGTSGGASTDTQYF
TRBV4-2	TRBJ1-1	-	CASSQGGNYEAFF
TRBV12-3/TRBV12-4	TRBJ2-1	-	CASSYGGNEQFF
TRBV19	TRBJ1-5	-	CASSKQVNQPQHF
TRBV6-6	TRBJ2-1	TRBD2	CASSPTSGRVDEQFF
TRBV9	TRBJ2-3	TRBD1	CASSISGTGVTDTQYF
TRBV3-1/TRBV3-2	TRBJ2-1	TRBD2	CASSQEAAGGHNEQFF
TRBV5-4	TRBJ1-2	-	CASSSDYGYTF
TRBV2	TRBJ2-7	TRBD2	CASSETSGRTHSYEQYF
TRBV10-2	TRBJ1-1	-	CASSESRTLNTEAFF
TRBV29-1	TRBJ2-7	TRBD1	CSVETGSSYEQYF
TRBV5-1	TRBJ2-3	-	CASSFSLQGGTQYF
TRBV3-1/TRBV3-2	TRBJ2-3	TRBD2	CASSPGLAEPQINTQYF
TRBV4-3	TRBJ1-2	-	CASSQDLRQRNYGYTF
TRBV5-1	TRBJ1-4	-	CASSFDRSNEKLFF
TRBV6-5	TRBJ1-4	-	CASSYYGTGNEKLFF
TRBV27	TRBJ2-6	-	CASSGFSRSGANVLTF
TRBV5-1	TRBJ2-1	TRBD2	CASSWGTSRDNEQFF
TRBV27	TRBJ2-7	TRBD1	CASSWDRGTYEQYF
TRBV27	TRBJ2-3	TRBD2	CASSLQASGGTDTQYF
TRBV2	TRBJ1-4	-	CASSPDMGLFF
TRBV27	TRBJ1-1	-	CASTQGTEAFF
TRBV30	TRBJ2-1	-	CAWSLVSGVDEQFF
TRBV6-5	TRBJ1-3	-	CASSYEPSGNTIYF
TRBV4-2	TRBJ2-1	TRBD2	CASSLGTSASDEQFF